This T cell receptor (beta chain) was identified in a study of blood T cell repertoires in COVID-19. Study-wide context: T cells, B-cell-depleted T cells, or PBMCs supplied cDNA or gDNA.

Trimming at V came to 6 bases and at J to 8 bases, leaving 4 bases not matched to a gene. CDR1 and CDR2 from the germline V gene are DFQATT and SNEGSKA (reference sequence). The CDR3 is 11 residues long. The cohort comprised adults aged about 18 to 100 years residing in about 25 US areas. Grouping used clinical history reported by participants in a survey and questionnaire. The data were produced by immunoSEQ multiplex PCR, yet TCRdb's version contains in-frame clones alone and is incomplete. This repertoire shows roughly 520,000 clones, roughly 88% found once; its top ten account for roughly 1.9%. The sequence came from a woman between 35 and 50 years old who had recovered from COVID-19. Sequences were obtained from PBMCs or T cells enriched from blood (not recorded which). V and J are TRBV20-1 and TRBJ2-1, with 7 bases lining up with TRBD2. CDR3 amino acids: CSATRGDEQFF. In nucleotides, the CDR3 is TGCAGTGCCACCCGGGGGGATGAGCAGTTCTTC.